The sequence of this T cell receptor (beta chain) was determined in a study of T cells in Graves' hyperthyroidism and ophthalmopathy. TCR beta CDR3 sequences were amplified from RNA transcripts. Using the HTBI primer set, a first-round RT-PCR was run on the TCR CDR3. TCRdb used MiXCR to reprocess the multiplex PCR reads, holding one entry per CDR3 protein. The sample has 500,000 to 600,000 distinct CDR3 sequences, 40% to 55% seen once. Broader study findings: From stable hyperthyroidism, ophthalmopathy was set apart by a 13 V-J model.

Regarding this clonotype: The antigen remains unidentified.

Absent ophthalmopathy progression within 18 months defined stable Graves' hyperthyroidism. Clinical symptoms, serum thyroxine, TRAb, thyroid ultrasound and orbital computed tomography established diagnosis. The sequencing sample was made of peripheral blood or thyroid tissue (not recorded which). The TCR was taken from a woman younger than 30 with Graves' hyperthyroidism.

CDR3 loop: CASSLVRSFNSPLHF. The CDR3 region has the DNA TGTGCCAGCAGCTTAGTAAGGAGTTTCAATTCACCCCTCCACTTT. V gene TRBV7-9 combines with J gene TRBJ1-6; D not resolved. Germline CDR1 SEHNR, CDR2 FQNEAQ (reference sequence). The CDR3 loop spans 15 amino acids. V was trimmed by 1 base and J by 7 bases, leaving 11 bases between them.